Reported below is one T cell receptor (beta chain). The data were obtained in a study of blood T cell repertoires in COVID-19. Study summary: There were acute and convalescent COVID-19 samples, and they came from the United States, Italy and Spain.

Germline V gene sequence: CDR1 SGHNT, CDR2 YYREEE (reference sequence). CDR3 size: 16 residues. J lost 7 bases, V lost 6 bases, and 14 bases had no gene match. Here immunoSEQ multiplex PCR was the method, and the copy in TCRdb shows in-frame clones only, minus some. The table has about 11,000 clones, around nine tenths seen once. The V call is TRBV5-4, the J call TRBJ2-7, with TRBD1 matching 12 bases. The sequence came from a human donor in a cohort sampled during active COVID-19. Sequenced input: peripheral blood. CDR3 DNA sequence: TGTGCCAGCACCCCCCGCTGGGGACAGGGGGCCGGGGAGCAGTACTTC. Translated, it gives CASTPRWGQGAGEQYF. The variable domain in full, completed from reference TRBV5-4 and TRBJ2-7, reads ETGVTQSPTHLIKTRGQQVTLRCSSQSGHNTVSWYQQALGQGPQFIFQYYREEENGRGNFPPRFSGLQFPNYSSELNVNALELDDSALYLCASTPRWGQGAGEQYFGPGTRLTVT.